One and the same sample provided the 12 T cell receptor beta chains below, sequenced in a study of OX40 agonist ivuxolimab in advanced cancers. Some clones are missing from TCRdb's copy, which holds only in-frame ones; the method was immunoSEQ multiplex PCR. The sample shows approximately 65,000 clones, roughly 82% of them seen only once. The source was CD4+ or CD8+ T cells sorted from blood, collected in a trial of the OX40 agonist ivuxolimab. The receptors shown here come from an adult with an advanced solid tumor such as melanoma, head and neck, liver or kidney cancer.

The V gene is TRBV27, the J gene TRBJ1-4, with D perhaps TRBD1 (5 bases). Trimming took off 0 bases at V and 10 bases at J, with 12 bases between the two ends. In germline, CDR1 is MNHEY, CDR2 SMNVEV (reference sequence). The CDR3 consists of 14 residues. CDR3 in amino acids: CASSLSRQGGKLFF. The CDR3 DNA is TGTGCCAGCAGTTTATCAAGGCAGGGTGGAAAACTGTTTTTT.

Worth noting for this clone: One junction end does not reproduce the germline sequence, and a read error may be involved. This rearrangement joins TRBV4-2 to TRBJ2-1; possibly TRBD1 for D (5 bases). This CDR3 has 14 amino acids. Germline lookup yields CDR1 LGHNA and CDR2 YNFKEQ. The CDR3 region has the DNA TGTGCCAGCAGCCCCGATATAGGGGCACTTGAGGAGTTCTTC. Protein sequence: CASSPDIGALEEFF.

The chain combines TRBV4-1 with TRBJ1-1; tentative D call: TRBD1 (6 bases). Germline V gene sequence: CDR1 MGHRA, CDR2 YSYEKL. V lost 4 bases and J 0 bases, leaving 12 bases between the germline ends. The CDR3 runs 15 residues. The CDR3 here is CASSPGTSMNTEAFF. The CDR3 bases are TGCGCCAGCAGCCCCGGGACATCTATGAACACTGAAGCTTTCTTT.

The rearrangement links TRBV5-4 to TRBJ2-5; 8 bases are shared with TRBD2. The CDR3 consists of 15 residues. With 3 bases clipped from V and 0 bases from J, the junction kept 4 bases outside the gene matches. CDR1 is SGHNT, CDR2 YYREEE, per germline (reference sequence). CDR3: CASSSAGGNQETQYF. The CDR3 nucleotides are TGTGCCAGCAGCTCGGCGGGAGGAAACCAAGAGACCCAGTACTTC.

This CDR3 reads CASSFPPWGGPSTDTQYF. DNA of the CDR3: TGTGCCAGCAGTTTCCCGCCTTGGGGCGGCCCTAGCACAGATACGCAGTATTTT. The J gene is TRBJ2-3, the V gene TRBV28; perhaps TRBD1 as D (5 bases). Trimming cost V 3 bases and J 0 bases, with 19 bases left between them. Per the germline V gene, CDR1 is MDHEN and CDR2 is SYDVKM. This CDR3 comprises 18 residues.

The rearrangement links TRBV19 to TRBJ1-1; no clear D. This CDR3 region has 12 residues. Trimming left V 3 bases short and J 8 bases short, with 10 bases between. CDR1 is LNHDA, CDR2 SQIVND, per germline (reference sequence). CDR3 nucleotides: TGTGCCAGTAGTATCGGCGGACCCGAAGCTTTCTTT. This translates into CASSIGGPEAFF.

CDR3 region: CASSYSPRADTGELFF. The CDR3 DNA is TGTGCCAGCAGTTACTCGCCAAGGGCGGACACCGGGGAGCTGTTTTTT. This chain connects TRBV6-6 to TRBJ2-2; D unresolved. The CDR3 covers 16 residues. Germline V gene data show CDR1 as MNHNY and CDR2 as SVGAGI (reference sequence). V lost 0 bases to trimming and J lost 3 bases, with 11 bases between them.

J is TRBJ2-2 and V is TRBV2; no clear D. The germline V gene has CDR1 SNHLY and CDR2 FYNNEI. This CDR3 has 13 amino acids. The V gene lost 8 bases and the J gene lost 4 bases, with 11 bases spanning the gap. The CDR3 reads CASRTTGTGELFF. The CDR3 DNA sequence: TGTGCCAGCCGTACTACGGGCACCGGGGAGCTGTTTTTT.

This clone was counted only a few times. The rearrangement links TRBV28 to TRBJ1-4, with D uncertain. This CDR3 is built from 20 residues. The germline V gene encodes CDR1 MDHEN and CDR2 SYDVKM. Trimming removed 4 bases at V and 3 bases at J, with 27 bases between. DNA for the CDR3: TGTGCCAGCAGTTCAATTTGGATTATCGGAGGCCCTTCCCCTAATGAAAAACTGTTTTTT. Translating gives CASSSIWIIGGPSPNEKLFF. Complete variable domain (other parts from reference TRBV28 and TRBJ1-4): DVKVTQSSRYLVKRTGEKVFLECVQDMDHENMFWYRQDPGLGLRLIYFSYDVKMKEKGDIPEGYSVSREKKERFSLILESASTNQTSMYLCASSSIWIIGGPSPNEKLFFGSGTQLSVL.

The chain couples TRBV2 to TRBJ2-7; 11 nucleotides match TRBD1. The CDR3 spans 15 residues. The germline V gene has CDR1 SNHLY and CDR2 FYNNEI. V shed 3 bases, J shed 0 bases, and the junction held 1 base outside the gene matches. The CDR3 loop reads CASSEGQGDSYEQYV. CDR3 sequence (DNA): TGTGCCAGCAGTGAGGGACAGGGGGACTCCTACGAGCAGTACGTC.

V gene TRBV5-1 combines with J gene TRBJ2-2; tentatively, D is TRBD1 (6 bases). The V and J ends lost 0 bases and 5 bases respectively, with 11 bases between them. The CDR3 covers 15 residues. The germline V gene has CDR1 SGHRS and CDR2 YFSETQ. Written as DNA, the CDR3 is TGCGCCAGCAGCTTGGCCTGGCAGGGGACCGGGGAGCTGTTTTTT. This encodes CASSLAWQGTGELFF. Together with reference TRBV5-1 and TRBJ2-2, the CDR3 gives the full variable domain: KAGVTQTPRYLIKTRGQQVTLSCSPISGHRSVSWYQQTPGQGLQFLFEYFSETQRNKGNFPGRFSGRQFSNSRSEMNVSTLELGDSALYLCASSLAWQGTGELFFGEGSRLTVL.

The chain uses TRBV28 and TRBJ1-4; unclear D gene. Germline V lookup: CDR1 MDHEN, CDR2 SYDVKM. V was pared by 6 bases and J by 8 bases, with 16 bases between. The CDR3 has 14 amino acids. The CDR3 DNA reads as TGTGCCAGCAGGCTCGGCGCCGCCCGGGAAAAACTGTTTTTT. This translates into CASRLGAAREKLFF.